These T cell receptor beta chains were read from a single sample in a study of T cell responses to AZD1222 COVID-19 vaccine. The assay was immunoSEQ multiplex PCR, and TCRdb's table has in-frame clones only and misses some. The table records roughly 150,000 clones, approximately 88% of them present only once. This sample comprised peripheral blood, obtained on day 0 of MenACWY control vaccination. The receptors were gathered from an adult in good health. CDR3s leave out the opening cysteine and the closing phenylalanine or tryptophan.

J gene: TRBJ1-2; V gene: TRBV19; CDR3 protein: ASSIRETQRGYGYT
J gene: TRBJ2-7; V gene: TRBV6-6; CDR3 protein: ASSYSQGAEQY
J gene: TRBJ2-7; V gene: TRBV19; CDR3 protein: ASSLSTGEQY
J gene: TRBJ2-7; V gene: TRBV10-3; CDR3 protein: AISGGQSYEQY
J gene: TRBJ2-4; V gene: TRBV11-2; CDR3 protein: ASRTGLGKNIQY
J gene: TRBJ1-4; V gene: TRBV7-9; CDR3 protein: ASSSGGGAQREKLF
J gene: TRBJ1-1; V gene: TRBV5-4; CDR3 protein: ASSLGTGKMNTEAF
J gene: TRBJ2-2; V gene: TRBV5-6; CDR3 protein: ASSLLGGQGTTGELF
J gene: TRBJ1-2; V gene: TRBV3-1/TRBV3-2; CDR3 protein: ASSPNRQGGYT
J gene: TRBJ1-5; V gene: TRBV12-5; CDR3 protein: ASGLSFVQSNQPQH
J gene: TRBJ1-1; V gene: TRBV7-2; CDR3 protein: ASSFDTPVTEAF
J gene: TRBJ2-1; V gene: TRBV5-1; CDR3 protein: ASSLDGRGWNEQF
J gene: TRBJ2-2; V gene: TRBV28; CDR3 protein: ASSFSHQLTGELF
J gene: TRBJ1-1; V gene: TRBV5-4; CDR3 protein: ASSVGQNTEAF
J gene: TRBJ2-7; V gene: TRBV6-5; CDR3 protein: ASSYLGGPSLGEQY
J gene: TRBJ2-5; V gene: TRBV4-3; CDR3 protein: ASSQASGETQY
J gene: TRBJ2-2; V gene: TRBV12-3/TRBV12-4; CDR3 protein: ASSRGTGELF
J gene: TRBJ1-2; V gene: TRBV7-2; CDR3 protein: ASSLAPQNYGYT
J gene: TRBJ1-1; V gene: TRBV7-3; CDR3 protein: ASRNTQGSEAF
J gene: TRBJ2-1; V gene: TRBV6-5; CDR3 protein: ASRQDTLSYNEQF
J gene: TRBJ1-1; V gene: TRBV7-2; CDR3 protein: ASSFSGTEAF
J gene: TRBJ2-7; V gene: TRBV4-3; CDR3 protein: ASSQALSHPGGSYEQY
J gene: TRBJ1-1; V gene: TRBV6-2/TRBV6-3; CDR3 protein: ASSYGRNTEAF